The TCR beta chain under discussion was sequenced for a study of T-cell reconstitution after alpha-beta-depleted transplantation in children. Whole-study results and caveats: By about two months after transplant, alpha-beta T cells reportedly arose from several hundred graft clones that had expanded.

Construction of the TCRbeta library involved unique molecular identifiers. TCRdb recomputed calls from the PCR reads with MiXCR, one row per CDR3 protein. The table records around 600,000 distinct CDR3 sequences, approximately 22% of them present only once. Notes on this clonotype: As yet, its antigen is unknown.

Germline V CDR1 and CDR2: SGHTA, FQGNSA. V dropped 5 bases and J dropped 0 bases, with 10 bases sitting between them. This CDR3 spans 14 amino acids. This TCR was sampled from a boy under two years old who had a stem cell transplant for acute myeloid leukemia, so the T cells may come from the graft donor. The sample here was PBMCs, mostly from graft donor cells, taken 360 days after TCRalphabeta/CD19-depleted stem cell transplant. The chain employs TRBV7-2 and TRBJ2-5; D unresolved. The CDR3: CASSPAEYQETQYF. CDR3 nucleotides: TGTGCCAGCAGCCCCGCCGAGTACCAAGAGACCCAGTACTTC. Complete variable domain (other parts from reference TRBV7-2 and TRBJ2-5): GAGVSQSPSNKVTEKGKDVELRCDPISGHTALYWYRQSLGQGLEFLIYFQGNSAPDKSGLPSDRFSAERTGGSVSTLTIQRTQQEDSAVYLCASSPAEYQETQYFGPGTRLLVL.